The source of this TCR beta chain is a study of cytomegalovirus exposure and HLA in healthy donors. Study overall: From roughly 180 million T cells, an earlier analysis saw approximately 110 million unique TCR beta sequences. Study findings and constraints: Clonal expansion, a later analysis showed, was greater in HLA-associated TCR beta chains than in equally common others. In a later analysis, specific HLA alleles were associated with approximately 16,000 TCR beta sequences at a 0.05 false discovery rate. Earlier findings revealed that most TCR beta V segments proved productive either about 87% or about 30% of the time.

V lost 1 base and J lost 1, with 12 bases in between. Germline CDR1 reads SGHRS; CDR2 reads YFSETQ. CDR3 size: 15 residues. 13 Jbeta primers and 60 Vbeta primers were used for the PCR. Produced via immunoSEQ multiplex PCR; TCRdb's table is partial and in-frame only. The table records some 94,000 clones, approximately 80% of them present only once. About this clone itself: Its target is not known.

The chain links TRBV5-1 to TRBJ2-7; possibly TRBD1 for D (5 bases). This clonotype was sampled from a man aged 35-49 years in good health and CMV-seronegative. The sequenced sample consisted of PBMCs. This chain's CDR3 is CASSLTSDSSYEQYF. The CDR3, as DNA: TGCGCCAGCAGCTTGACCTCAGACAGTTCCTACGAGCAGTACTTC.